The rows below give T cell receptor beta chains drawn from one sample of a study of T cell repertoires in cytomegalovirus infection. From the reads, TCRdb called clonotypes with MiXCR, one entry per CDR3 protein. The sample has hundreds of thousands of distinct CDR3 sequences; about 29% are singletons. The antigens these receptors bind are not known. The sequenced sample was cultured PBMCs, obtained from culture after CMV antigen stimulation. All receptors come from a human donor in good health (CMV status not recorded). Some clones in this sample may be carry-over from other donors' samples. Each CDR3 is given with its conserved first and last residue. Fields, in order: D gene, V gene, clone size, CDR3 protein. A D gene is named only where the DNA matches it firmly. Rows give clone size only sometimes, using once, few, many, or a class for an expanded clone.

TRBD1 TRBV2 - CAGTAGEGATYGYTF
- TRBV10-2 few CASSEFGRNEQYF
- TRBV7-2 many CASSLGIKETQYF
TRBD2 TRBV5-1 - CASSFAGRAGETQYF
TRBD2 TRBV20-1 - CSASRLAVNTGELFF
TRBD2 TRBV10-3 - CANRGLAGVGETQYF
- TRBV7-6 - CASSLASGGYTF
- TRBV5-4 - CASSWGSWGNYGYTF
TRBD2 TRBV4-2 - CASSQDGGVGLAGGTYEQYF
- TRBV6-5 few CASSYSNGQYEQYF
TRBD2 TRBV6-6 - CASSTSGTSGGKGEQFF
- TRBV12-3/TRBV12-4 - CASSPGALRGTEAFF
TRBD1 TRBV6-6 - CASRRDRDSNQPQHF
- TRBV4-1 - CASSPSRANTEAFF
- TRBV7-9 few CASSSLGDIQETQYF
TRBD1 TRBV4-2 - CASSRDREVTDTQYF
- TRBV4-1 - CASSHPNEQFF
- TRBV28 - CASSYRGGGQPQHF
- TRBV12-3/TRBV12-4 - CASSSPLTGELFF
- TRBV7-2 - CASSLAGRGEQFF
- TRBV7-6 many CASSSSWGAAKNIQYF
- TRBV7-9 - CASSLAQTTEQFF
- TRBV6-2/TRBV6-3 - CASRRGDYGYTF
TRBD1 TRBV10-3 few CASIRSGTGGPGELFF